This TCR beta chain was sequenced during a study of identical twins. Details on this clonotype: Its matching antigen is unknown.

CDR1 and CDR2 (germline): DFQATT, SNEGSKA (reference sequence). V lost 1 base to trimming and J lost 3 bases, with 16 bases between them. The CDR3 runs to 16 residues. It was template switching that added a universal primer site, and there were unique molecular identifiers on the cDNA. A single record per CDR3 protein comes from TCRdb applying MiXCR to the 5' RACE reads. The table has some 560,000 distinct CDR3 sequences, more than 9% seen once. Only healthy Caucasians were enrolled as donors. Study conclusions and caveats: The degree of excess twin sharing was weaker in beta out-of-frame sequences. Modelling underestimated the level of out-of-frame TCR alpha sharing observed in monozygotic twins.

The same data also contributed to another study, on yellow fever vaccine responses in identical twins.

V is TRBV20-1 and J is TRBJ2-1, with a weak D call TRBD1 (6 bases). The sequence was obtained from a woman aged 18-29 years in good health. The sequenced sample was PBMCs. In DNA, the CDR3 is TGCAGTGCTAGAGTCCCCGGGACACCACTCTACAATGAGCAGTTCTTC. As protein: CSARVPGTPLYNEQFF.